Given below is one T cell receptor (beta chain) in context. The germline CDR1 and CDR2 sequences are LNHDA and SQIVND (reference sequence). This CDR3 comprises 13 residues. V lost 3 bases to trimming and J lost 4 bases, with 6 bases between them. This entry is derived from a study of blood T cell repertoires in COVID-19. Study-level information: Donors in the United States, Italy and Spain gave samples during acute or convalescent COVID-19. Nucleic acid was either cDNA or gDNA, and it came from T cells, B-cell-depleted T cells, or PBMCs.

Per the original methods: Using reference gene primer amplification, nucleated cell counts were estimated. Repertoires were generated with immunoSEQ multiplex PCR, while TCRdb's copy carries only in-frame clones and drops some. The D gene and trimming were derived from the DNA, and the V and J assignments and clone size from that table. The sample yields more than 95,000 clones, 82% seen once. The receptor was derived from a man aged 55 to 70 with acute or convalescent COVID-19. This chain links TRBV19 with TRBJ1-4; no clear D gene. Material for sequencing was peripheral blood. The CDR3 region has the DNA TGTGCCAGTAGTATCAGACTTAATGAAAAACTGTTTTTT. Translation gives CASSIRLNEKLFF.